This record concerns one TCR beta chain sequence. Its antigen is unidentified. This specimen belongs to a study of CXCR3-negative and CXCR3-positive naive CD8 T cells. Study observations and caveats: Naive cells positive for CXCR3 carried more hydrophobic TRB CDR3s than CXCR3-negative ones. CD5 surface expression was similar among naive subsets, and TCR strength was estimated by inference from TRB CDR3 properties.

The CDR3 has 18 amino acids. TRB cDNA was prepared as libraries by UMI-labeled 5' RACE. TCRdb re-called the 5' RACE reads and gives one entry per CDR3 protein, without DNA. The specimen's table records about 57,000 distinct CDR3 sequences. The rearrangement uses TRBV23-1 and TRBJ2-6; checking the TCRdb D call of TRBD2 is not possible without DNA. TRBV23-1 is classed as an ORF, of uncertain function. This TCR came from a human donor in good health. Some clones in this sample may be carry-over from other donors' samples. Sequencing was performed on naive CXCR3+ CD8+ T cells from blood. Subset defined: CD45RO-CCR7+CD27+CD95- naive CD8+ T cells expressing CXCR3 (TNR3+). CDR3 loop: CASSQSRRGGSGANVLTF.